These 20 T cell receptor beta chains were all obtained from the same sample, sequenced in a study of response to subunit inactivated influenza vaccine (dated by TCRdb to the late 2010s). Receptor amplification or capture employed RT-PCR. The reads were generated on an Illumina HiSeq 2500. TCRdb reran the public reads through fastp at Q25 and MiXCR, keeping productive beta chains. All rows with the same CDR3 protein become a single entry with the most common DNA and genes. This sample comprises under 950,000 distinct CDR3 sequences, 21% of them detected only once. The top ten clonotypes cover roughly 10% of the sample. This material consisted of PBMCs from blood, taken 5 to 6 days after vaccination. These receptors came from a man in his fifties or sixties who received an inactivated influenza vaccine. Donor details come from another sample of the same person, matched by shared clones.

The chain uses TRBV6-5 and TRBJ1-6, with D perhaps matching TRBD1 (5 bases). V was clipped by 1 base and J by 8 bases, with 18 bases between them. CDR1 and CDR2 (germline): MNHEY, SVGAGI. The CDR3 loop spans 17 amino acids. CDR3 sequence: CASSYWQGGPAYSPLHF. The CDR3 DNA reads TGTGCCAGCAGTTACTGGCAGGGCGGTCCGGCCTATTCACCCCTCCACTTT.

This clonotype was seen only a few times. The gene calls are TRBV29-1 and TRBJ1-2; D is unclear. The germline V and J ends were trimmed by 7 bases and 1 base, with 22 bases remaining between them. This CDR3 spans 16 amino acids. Germline lookup yields CDR1 SQVTM and CDR2 ANQGSEA. CDR3 amino acids: CSADPGLKHVNYGYTF. The CDR3 bases are TGCAGCGCCGACCCCGGGTTGAAGCACGTTAACTATGGCTACACCTTC.

This chain uses TRBV4-1 with TRBJ1-1, with D perhaps TRBD1 (6 bases). The germline CDR1 and CDR2 sequences are MGHRA and YSYEKL. Trimming removed 2 bases from V and 0 bases from J, with 22 bases in between. The CDR3 is 19 residues long. CDR3 bases: TGCGCCAGCAGCCAACCTCTGGGGGCTTTGCCCGGGCTGAACACTGAAGCTTTCTTT. Translation: CASSQPLGALPGLNTEAFF.

This clonotype was picked up a small number of times. The chain employs TRBV15 and TRBJ2-7; the D gene is possibly TRBD2 (5 bases). The CDR3 is made up of 15 amino acids. V gave up 0 bases and J gave up 6 bases, with 15 bases separating them. The V gene's germline CDR1 is LNHNV and CDR2 YYDKDF (reference sequence). For the CDR3, the DNA is TGTGCCACCAGCAGAGATTCTCCAGTGGCGGGCGAGCAGTACTTC. Amino acid sequence: CATSRDSPVAGEQYF.

The J gene is TRBJ1-1, the V gene TRBV12-3 or TRBV12-4; 7 nucleotides match TRBD1. The CDR3 runs to 14 residues. After removal of 6 bases from V and 2 bases from J, the junction contained 6 bases not matched to a gene. In DNA, the CDR3 is TGTGCCAGCAGAAAGGGACAGACAAACACTGAAGCTTTCTTT. This sequence encodes CASRKGQTNTEAFF.

This clonotype was counted many times. The rearrangement links TRBV12-3 or TRBV12-4 to TRBJ2-4; D is undetermined. V shed 6 bases and J shed 10 bases, with 13 bases lying between them. This CDR3 has 12 amino acids. CDR3 in amino acids: CASSPDNLIQYF. The CDR3 bases are TGTGCCAGCAGCCCAGACAATTTGATTCAGTACTTC.

This clonotype was counted only a few times. This chain joins TRBV29-1 and TRBJ2-1; TRBD2 agrees at 9 bases. The V and J ends lost 7 bases and 10 bases, in that order; junction bases with no gene match: 2. Germline V gene data show CDR1 as SQVTM and CDR2 as ANQGSEA. The CDR3 runs 10 residues. The CDR3 region is CSGLADEQFF. CDR3 DNA: TGCAGCGGACTAGCGGACGAGCAGTTCTTC.

This clonotype has only a few counts. The chain is built from TRBV20-1 and TRBJ2-7, with 10 nucleotides matching TRBD1. Germline V gene data show CDR1 as DFQATT and CDR2 as SNEGSKA (reference sequence). The CDR3 is 13 amino acids. Losses at the gene ends were 7 bases for V and 2 bases for J; bases not matched to a gene: 5. The CDR3 protein is CSGSDRGPYEQYF. CDR3 in DNA: TGCAGTGGATCCGACAGGGGGCCCTACGAGCAGTACTTC.

V gene TRBV11-2 combines with J gene TRBJ2-2; TRBD1 agrees at 10 bases. J gave up 5 bases and V 5 bases, and 8 bases lay outside the gene matches. The CDR3 covers 16 residues. Germline CDR1 and CDR2: SGHAT and FQNNGV. Written as DNA, the CDR3 is TGTGCCAGCAGCACGGGACAGGGGATAAGAACCGGGGAGCTGTTTTTT. This sequence encodes CASSTGQGIRTGELFF.

This chain uses TRBV27 with TRBJ2-6; tentatively, D is TRBD1 (6 bases). Trimming removed 2 bases from V and 2 bases from J, with 7 bases in between. The CDR3 is 15 amino acids. Germline assignment: CDR1 MNHEY and CDR2 SMNVEV (reference sequence). In nucleotides, the CDR3 is TGTGCCAGCAGTTTAAAGGGGGCTGGGGCCAACGTCCTGACTTTC. This encodes CASSLKGAGANVLTF.

This clonotype appeared a few times. The chain joins TRBV13 to TRBJ2-1; no firm D call. The CDR3 runs 14 residues. V shed 2 bases and J shed 6 bases, with 11 bases lying between them. Germline lookup yields CDR1 PRHDT and CDR2 FYEKMQ (reference sequence). CDR3 coding DNA: TGTGCCAGCAGCTTAAAGAGCTACCTCAATGAGCAGTTCTTC. Its translation is CASSLKSYLNEQFF. Full variable domain (rest looked up from reference TRBV13 and TRBJ2-1): AAGVIQSPRHLIKEKRETATLKCYPIPRHDTVYWYQQGPGQDPQFLISFYEKMQSDKGSIPDRFSAQQFSDYHSELNMSSLELGDSALYFCASSLKSYLNEQFFGPGTRLTVL.

This clonotype was seen a handful of times. The chain combines TRBV20-1 with TRBJ1-2, with a tentative D call TRBD1 (6 bases). V lost 5 bases and J 2 bases, leaving 21 bases between the germline ends. The CDR3 length is 16 residues. Germline-derived CDR1 and CDR2 are DFQATT and SNEGSKA (reference sequence). The DNA for the CDR3 is TGCAGTGCTCCGGGACATGGGTCGTTATCCAACTATGGCTACACCTTC. Protein: CSAPGHGSLSNYGYTF.

The rearrangement uses TRBV5-4 and TRBJ2-1, with D possibly TRBD2 on 6 matching bases. V was pared by 1 base and J by 5 bases, with 10 bases between. The germline V gene encodes CDR1 SGHNT and CDR2 YYREEE (reference sequence). The CDR3 has 14 amino acids. CDR3 sequence reads: CASSLSGVHNEQFF. The CDR3 DNA sequence: TGTGCCAGCAGCTTGTCGGGAGTTCACAATGAGCAGTTCTTC. Full variable domain (rest looked up from reference TRBV5-4 and TRBJ2-1): ETGVTQSPTHLIKTRGQQVTLRCSSQSGHNTVSWYQQALGQGPQFIFQYYREEENGRGNFPPRFSGLQFPNYSSELNVNALELDDSALYLCASSLSGVHNEQFFGPGTRLTVL.

This sequence joins TRBV20-1 and TRBJ2-2; D is ambiguous. The germline CDR1 and CDR2 sequences are DFQATT and SNEGSKA (reference sequence). V lost 2 bases, J lost 6 bases, and 7 bases lay in between. The CDR3 spans 12 residues. The CDR3 sequence is CSARSPAGELFF. The CDR3 DNA follows: TGCAGTGCTAGATCCCCAGCCGGGGAGCTGTTTTTT.

This clonotype was recorded a few times. This rearrangement joins TRBV7-9 to TRBJ2-7; weak D call: TRBD1 (6 bases). V was cut by 4 bases and J by 3 bases, with 16 bases left in between. The CDR3 contains 15 residues. The germline V gene has CDR1 SEHNR and CDR2 FQNEAQ (reference sequence). The CDR3 loop reads CASSSLSGQLYEQYF. DNA of the CDR3: TGTGCCAGCAGCTCGTTATCCGGACAGCTCTACGAGCAGTACTTC.

The chain joins TRBV12-3 or TRBV12-4 to TRBJ1-1; D may be TRBD1 (5 bases). V was pared by 6 bases and J by 4 bases, with 15 bases between. CDR3 size: 14 residues. The chain's CDR3 is CASSIVLGGTEAFF. As DNA, the CDR3 is TGTGCCAGCAGCATAGTACTGGGGGGCACTGAAGCTTTCTTT.

This clonotype was counted a single time. The genes are TRBV2 and TRBJ2-3; no definite D call. Trimming took 10 bases from V and 3 from J, leaving 23 bases between them. Germline V gene sequence: CDR1 SNHLY, CDR2 FYNNEI. There are 16 residues in the CDR3. The CDR3 nucleotides are TGTGCCACCTTTAGGAGAGGCTCTGCCGAGACAGATACGCAGTATTTT. Its translation is CATFRRGSAETDTQYF.

This clonotype was recorded once. The CDR3 loop reads CASSLGDLGYEQYF. The CDR3 nucleotides are TGTGCCAGCAGTTTAGGGGACTTGGGCTACGAGCAGTACTTC. The chain links TRBV12-3 or TRBV12-4 to TRBJ2-7; D might be TRBD2 (6 bases). CDR3 length: 14 amino acids. Trimming took 1 base from V and 3 from J, leaving 10 bases between them.

V and J are TRBV7-3 and TRBJ2-3, with D unclear. V lost 1 base to trimming and J lost 5 bases, with 10 bases between them. Germline V gene lookup returns CDR1 SGHTA and CDR2 FQGTGA. This CDR3 has 14 residues. Here the CDR3 reads CASSLSGPGDTQYF. CDR3 nucleotides: TGTGCCAGCAGCTTAAGTGGGCCGGGAGATACGCAGTATTTT.

This clonotype was recorded a few times. The gene calls are TRBV12-3 or TRBV12-4 and TRBJ2-4, with D possibly being TRBD2 (5 bases). CDR3 length: 14 residues. V dropped 2 bases and J dropped 5 bases, with 10 bases sitting between them. Written as DNA, the CDR3 is TGTGCCAGCAGTTTATTCGGGGAAGAAAACATTCAGTACTTC. It specifies CASSLFGEENIQYF.